Listed below are T cell receptor beta chains from one sample, sequenced in a study of identical twins. TCRdb ran MiXCR on the 5' RACE reads and lists one entry per CDR3 protein. The sample yields about 390,000 distinct CDR3 sequences, roughly 10% seen once. The source material was naive T cells sorted from blood. These receptors came from a woman aged 50 to 65 in good health. Each CDR3 is given with its conserved first and last residue. The D gene is left open where the match is weak. Clone size appears in some rows only: once, few, many, or a class for an expanded clone.

V gene: TRBV10-2
D gene: -
J gene: TRBJ1-1
clone size: few
CDR3 protein: CASTFLNTEAFF
CDR3 DNA: TGCGCCAGCACCTTCTTGAACACTGAAGCTTTCTTT

V gene: TRBV18
D gene: -
J gene: TRBJ1-2
clone size: few
CDR3 protein: CASSPLGTDYGYTF
CDR3 DNA: TGTGCCAGCTCACCGCTTGGGACGGACTATGGCTACACCTTC

V gene: TRBV12-3/TRBV12-4
D gene: TRBD2
J gene: TRBJ2-5
clone size: -
CDR3 protein: CASSFAGEGRETQYF
CDR3 DNA: TGTGCCAGCAGTTTTGCGGGAGAGGGGAGAGAGACCCAGTACTTC

V gene: TRBV6-6
D gene: TRBD2
J gene: TRBJ2-7
clone size: few
CDR3 protein: CASRPGTRVSYEQYF
CDR3 DNA: TGTGCCAGCAGGCCCGGGACTAGGGTCTCCTACGAGCAGTACTTC

V gene: TRBV6-2/TRBV6-3
D gene: -
J gene: TRBJ2-1
clone size: few
CDR3 protein: CASSYPGKNEQFF
CDR3 DNA: TGTGCCAGCAGTTACCCCGGAAAGAATGAGCAGTTCTTC

V gene: TRBV7-3
D gene: -
J gene: TRBJ2-2
clone size: -
CDR3 protein: CASSPDFLGELFF
CDR3 DNA: TGTGCCAGCAGCCCGGACTTCCTCGGGGAGCTGTTTTTT

V gene: TRBV5-1
D gene: TRBD2
J gene: TRBJ2-7
clone size: few
CDR3 protein: CASSLYQMTSGAYEQYF
CDR3 DNA: TGCGCCAGCAGCTTGTACCAAATGACTAGCGGGGCCTACGAGCAGTACTTC

V gene: TRBV20-1
D gene: -
J gene: TRBJ2-5
clone size: many
CDR3 protein: CSAGNPETSLETQYF
CDR3 DNA: TGCAGTGCTGGAAACCCGGAAACTAGCCTAGAGACCCAGTACTTC

V gene: TRBV10-3
D gene: -
J gene: TRBJ1-1
clone size: few
CDR3 protein: CAISDNPGSGEAFF
CDR3 DNA: TGTGCCATCAGTGATAATCCAGGCTCCGGTGAAGCTTTCTTT

V gene: TRBV11-2
D gene: TRBD2
J gene: TRBJ2-2
clone size: many
CDR3 protein: CASSLAGGNTGELFF
CDR3 DNA: TGTGCCAGCAGCTTGGCGGGAGGAAACACCGGGGAGCTGTTTTTT

V gene: TRBV3-1
D gene: -
J gene: TRBJ2-2
clone size: -
CDR3 protein: CASSQTGTGNTGELFF
CDR3 DNA: TGTGCCAGCAGCCAAACCGGGACGGGCAACACCGGGGAGCTGTTTTTT

V gene: TRBV15
D gene: -
J gene: TRBJ1-2
clone size: few
CDR3 protein: CATSMTGYGYTF
CDR3 DNA: TGTGCCACCAGCATGACAGGCTATGGCTACACCTTC

V gene: TRBV24-1
D gene: -
J gene: TRBJ1-1
clone size: many
CDR3 protein: CATSDGEDTEAFF
CDR3 DNA: TGTGCCACCAGTGATGGGGAGGACACTGAAGCTTTCTTT

V gene: TRBV10-3
D gene: -
J gene: TRBJ2-1
clone size: -
CDR3 protein: CAISEGSGFDNEQFF
CDR3 DNA: TGTGCCATCAGCGAAGGCTCGGGTTTTGACAATGAGCAGTTCTTC

V gene: TRBV7-9
D gene: -
J gene: TRBJ2-3
clone size: many
CDR3 protein: CASSLPIQGSLTDTQYF
CDR3 DNA: TGTGCCAGCAGCTTACCTATACAGGGTTCACTAACAGATACGCAGTATTTT